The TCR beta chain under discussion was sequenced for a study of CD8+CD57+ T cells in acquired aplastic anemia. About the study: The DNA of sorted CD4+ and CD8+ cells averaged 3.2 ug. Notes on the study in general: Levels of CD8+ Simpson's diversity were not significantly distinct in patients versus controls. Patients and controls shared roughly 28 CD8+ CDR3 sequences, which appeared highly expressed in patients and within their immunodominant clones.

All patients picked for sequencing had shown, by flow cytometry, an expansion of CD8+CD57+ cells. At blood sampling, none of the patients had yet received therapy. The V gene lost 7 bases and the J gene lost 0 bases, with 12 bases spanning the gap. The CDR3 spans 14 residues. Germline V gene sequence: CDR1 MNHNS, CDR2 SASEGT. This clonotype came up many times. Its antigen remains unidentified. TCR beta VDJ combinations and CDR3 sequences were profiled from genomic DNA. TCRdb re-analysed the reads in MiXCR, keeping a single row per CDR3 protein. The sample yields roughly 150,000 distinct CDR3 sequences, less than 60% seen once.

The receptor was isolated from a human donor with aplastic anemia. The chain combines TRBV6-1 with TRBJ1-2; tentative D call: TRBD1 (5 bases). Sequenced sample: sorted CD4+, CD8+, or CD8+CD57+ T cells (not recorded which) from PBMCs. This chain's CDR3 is CASTPGPTNYGYTF. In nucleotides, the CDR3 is TGTGCCAGCACCCCGGGGCCGACTAACTATGGCTACACCTTC.